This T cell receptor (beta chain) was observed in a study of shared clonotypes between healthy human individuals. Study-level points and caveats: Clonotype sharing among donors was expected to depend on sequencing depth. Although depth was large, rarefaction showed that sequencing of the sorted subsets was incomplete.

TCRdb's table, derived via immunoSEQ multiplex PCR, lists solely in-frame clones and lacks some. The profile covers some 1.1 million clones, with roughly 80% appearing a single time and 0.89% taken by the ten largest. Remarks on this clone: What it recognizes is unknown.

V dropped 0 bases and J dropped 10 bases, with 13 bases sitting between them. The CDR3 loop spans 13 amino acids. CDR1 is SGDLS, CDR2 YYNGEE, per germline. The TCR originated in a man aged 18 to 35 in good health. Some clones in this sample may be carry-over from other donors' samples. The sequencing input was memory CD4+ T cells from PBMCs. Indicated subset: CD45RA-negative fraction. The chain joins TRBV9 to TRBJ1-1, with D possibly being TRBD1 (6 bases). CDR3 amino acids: CASSVEGGDSAFF. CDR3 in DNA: TGTGCCAGCAGCGTAGAAGGGGGGGATTCAGCTTTCTTT.